The source of this TCR beta chain is a study of blood T cell repertoires in COVID-19. Overall study: Acute and convalescent COVID-19 samples came from the United States, Italy and Spain.

TCRdb keeps only in-frame clones here, not all; method: immunoSEQ multiplex PCR. Seen here are 86,000 or so clones, 90% to 95% observed once, and the top ten hold 3.5% to 5%. Sequencing was carried out using peripheral blood. The TCR comes from a human donor with active COVID-19. The donor label of this sample is uncertain.

This CDR3 is CASRDRVSNSPLHF. The CDR3 DNA sequence: TGTGCCAGCAGAGACAGGGTATCTAATTCACCCCTCCACTTT. This chain uses TRBV6-5 with TRBJ1-6; 7 bases map to TRBD1. The CDR3 extends over 14 amino acids. With 6 bases clipped from V and 6 bases from J, the junction kept 5 bases outside the gene matches. Looked up from germline, CDR1 is MNHEY and CDR2 is SVGAGI.